The clone carrying this T cell receptor (beta chain) was observed once. The data derive from a study of T cells after somatic rescue of genetic block. The CDR3 is made up of 15 amino acids. CDR1 and CDR2 from the germline V gene are LNHDA and SQIVND (reference sequence). This table comes from immunoSEQ multiplex PCR, and its TCRdb copy is limited to in-frame clones, with some not included. Among about 68,000 clones, approximately 90% were seen once, and the ten largest hold 2.9%. The chain links TRBV19 to TRBJ2-5, with 10 bases aligning to TRBD2. The J call may be faulty, since TRBJ2-7 better matches the DNA end. The clonotype was recovered from a man in his forties or fifties. Material for sequencing was peripheral blood mononuclear cells (PBMCs). The CDR3 nucleotides are TGTGCCAGTAGTGATGAGCGGGGGGGCGGCTACGAGCAGTACTTC. The encoded protein is CASSDERGGGYEQYF.